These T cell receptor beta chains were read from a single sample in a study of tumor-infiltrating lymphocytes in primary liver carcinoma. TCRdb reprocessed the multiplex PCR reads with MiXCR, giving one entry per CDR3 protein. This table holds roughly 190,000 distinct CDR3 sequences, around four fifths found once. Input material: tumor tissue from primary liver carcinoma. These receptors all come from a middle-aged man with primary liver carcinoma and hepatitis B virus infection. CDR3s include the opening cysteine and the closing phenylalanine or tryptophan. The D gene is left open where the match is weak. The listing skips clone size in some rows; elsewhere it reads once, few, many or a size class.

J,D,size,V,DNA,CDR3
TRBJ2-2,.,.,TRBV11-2,TGTGCCAGCAGCTTAGATCATCGGGGTAGGGACACGGGGAAACTGTTTTTT,CASSLDHRGRDTGKLFF
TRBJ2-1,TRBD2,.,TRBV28,TGTACCAGCAGAAATAGCGGGAGCTCCTACATTGAGCAGTTCTTC,CTSRNSGSSYIEQFF
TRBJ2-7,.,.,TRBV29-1,TGCACTGTTGAAAGGGACGGCTACGAGCAGTACTTC,CTVERDGYEQYF
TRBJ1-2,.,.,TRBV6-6,TGTGCCAGCACCTTACAGTCGGACACCTATGTCTACACCTTC,CASTLQSDTYVYTF
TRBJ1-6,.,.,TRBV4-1,TGCGCCAGCAGCCCCAAGAGAGACTCCAGTTCACCCCTCCACTTT,CASSPKRDSSSPLHF
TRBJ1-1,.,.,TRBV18,TGTGCCAGCTCACCGCTCGGGGGGCAGACTGAAACTTTCTTT,CASSPLGGQTETFF
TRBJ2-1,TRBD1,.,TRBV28,TGTGCTAGCAGAACTGAGACAGGGGGCTCCTACAATCAGCAGTTCTTC,CASRTETGGSYNQQFF
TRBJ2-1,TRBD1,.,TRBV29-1,TGCAGCGCTGGGACAGGGGTATACAATGAGCTGTTCTTC,CSAGTGVYNELFF
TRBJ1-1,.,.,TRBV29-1,TGCATCATCAACAGGAGCGGGATGAACACTGAAGCTTTCTTT,CIINRSGMNTEAFF
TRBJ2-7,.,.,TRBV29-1,TGCAGCGCCCTCTTCGGGGCTGAGCAGTCCTTC,CSALFGAEQSF
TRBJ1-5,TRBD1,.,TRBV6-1,TGTACCAGCATGAGAACAGGGGCCAATCAGCCCCAGCATTTT,CTSMRTGANQPQHF
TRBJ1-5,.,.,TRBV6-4,TGTGCCAGCCGTAAGGTATGGGGCCAGCCCCAGCATTTT,CASRKVWGQPQHF
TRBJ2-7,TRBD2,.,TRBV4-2,TGTGCCAGCAACCTAAGCGGGGCCAACTCCAACGAGCAGTACTTC,CASNLSGANSNEQYF
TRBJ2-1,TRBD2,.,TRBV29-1,TGCAGCGTGTTGACTAGCGCGATGCGCAATGAGCAGTTCTTC,CSVLTSAMRNEQFF
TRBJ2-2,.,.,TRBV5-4,TGTGCCAGCAATTCGACCGGGGAGCTGTTTTTT,CASNSTGELFF
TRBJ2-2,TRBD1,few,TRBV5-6,TGTGCCAGCAGCTGGGGACAGATGAACACCGGGAAGCTGTTTTTT,CASSWGQMNTGKLFF
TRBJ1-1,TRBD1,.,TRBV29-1,TGCAGCGTGCCACCGGGACAGGGGTTTGGTGAAGCTATCTTT,CSVPPGQGFGEAIF
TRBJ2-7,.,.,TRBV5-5,TGTGCAAGCAGCTTGGCACCGACCGAGGCGAACTACGAGCAGTACTTC,CASSLAPTEANYEQYF
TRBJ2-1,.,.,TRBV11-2,TGTGCCAGCAGTCCCGACGGGAGTGTCTTCAATGAGCAGTTCTTC,CASSPDGSVFNEQFF
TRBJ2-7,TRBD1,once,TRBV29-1,TGCAGCGTCTGGGGGCTAGGGGGCAGTAGGTACGAGCAGTATTTC,CSVWGLGGSRYEQYF
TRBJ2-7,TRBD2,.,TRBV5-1,TGCGCCAGCAGCTTCAGGACTAGTGTAACTGGGGGAAGCTACGAGCCGTACTTC,CASSFRTSVTGGSYEPYF
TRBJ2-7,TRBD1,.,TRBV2,TGTCCCAGCAGTGAACAGGGACAGGGTAGGGACCCTAACTTC,CPSSEQGQGRDPNF
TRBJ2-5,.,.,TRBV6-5,TGTGCCAGTAGTTACTCGACGGGGAAGGAAGAGACCCAGTACTTC,CASSYSTGKEETQYF
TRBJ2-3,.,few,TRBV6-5,TGTGCCAGCAGTCTCCAGAACACAGATACGGAGTATTTT,CASSLQNTDTEYF
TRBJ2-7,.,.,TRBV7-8,TGTGCCAGCAGCTTAGATTTCGAGCAACACTTC,CASSLDFEQHF
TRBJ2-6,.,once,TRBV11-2,TGTGCCACCCAGCGGCCGCACTCTGTGGCCAAAGTCCTGACTTTC,CATQRPHSVAKVLTF
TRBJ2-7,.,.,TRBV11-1,TGTGCCAGTAGCTTAGGAGAGGGCCTCGAGCAGTACTTC,CASSLGEGLEQYF
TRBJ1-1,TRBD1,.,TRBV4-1,TGCGCCAGCAGCCGAACAGGGGAGGGACCGACTGAAGCTTTCTTT,CASSRTGEGPTEAFF
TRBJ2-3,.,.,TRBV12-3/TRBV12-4,TGTGCCAACAGTTCGAGGATTAGCAGGGTCACAGATACGCAGTATTTT,CANSSRISRVTDTQYF
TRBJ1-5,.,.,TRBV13,TGTGCCAGCAAGTTAGGCGGTAGCAATCAGCCCCAGCACTTT,CASKLGGSNQPQHF
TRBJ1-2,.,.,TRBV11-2,TGTGCCAGCAGCCTAGATTCGGTAGCCTATTATCGAAGCTACACCTTC,CASSLDSVAYYRSYTF
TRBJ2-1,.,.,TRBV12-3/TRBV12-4,TGTGCCAGAAGCCAGGGGGGAAGGGATGAGCAGTTCTTC,CARSQGGRDEQFF
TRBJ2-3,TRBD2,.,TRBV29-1,TGTACCGGCGGGGGGAGGGCTCGCACAGATACGCTGTATTTT,CTGGGRARTDTLYF
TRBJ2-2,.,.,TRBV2,TGTGCCAGCACCCAGCGAGGGACCGGGGAGCTGTTTTTT,CASTQRGTGELFF
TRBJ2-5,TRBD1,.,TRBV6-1,TGTGTCAGCAGTGATCCCCGACAGGGGGTAAGGGCCGAGTACTTC,CVSSDPRQGVRAEYF
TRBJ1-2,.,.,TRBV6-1,TGTGCCAGTAGCGGCAGCGATTATAGCTACACCTTC,CASSGSDYSYTF
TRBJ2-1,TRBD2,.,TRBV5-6,TGTGCCAGCAGCCGGGAACTAGCGGGAGTTTTGACTTACAATGAGCAGTTATTC,CASSRELAGVLTYNEQLF
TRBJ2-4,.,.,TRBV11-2,TGTGCCAGCACCACTTCGACGGTAGCCAGAAACAATCAGTACTTC,CASTTSTVARNNQYF
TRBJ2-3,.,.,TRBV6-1,TGTGCCGACAGTGAGGAAAGTTCCTCCGCCGGTGATACGCAGTATTTT,CADSEESSSAGDTQYF
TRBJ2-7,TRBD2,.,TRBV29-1,TGCAACCTAACCGGGACGGGGAGGGGAGGGAAGTACTTC,CNLTGTGRGGKYF
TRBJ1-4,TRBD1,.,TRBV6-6,TGTGCCAGTAGTAACTGGGACAGGGGGCGAGGCGAAAAACTGTTTTTT,CASSNWDRGRGEKLFF
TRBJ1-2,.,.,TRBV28,TGTGCCAGCAGACTAACCGGGTCAGCGCAGGGTTACACCTTC,CASRLTGSAQGYTF
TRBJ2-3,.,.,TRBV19,TGTGCCAGTAGTGGGTACGATACGCAGTATTTT,CASSGYDTQYF
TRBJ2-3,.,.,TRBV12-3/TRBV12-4,TGTGCCAGCAAAGGGACTTTTAACGCAGTTACGCAGTATTTT,CASKGTFNAVTQYF
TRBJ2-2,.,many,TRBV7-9,TGTGCCAGCAGCTTAATCGGGGAGCTGTTTTTT,CASSLIGELFF
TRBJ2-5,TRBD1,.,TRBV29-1,TGCAGCGTTGCAGGCAGGACAGGGGGCTGTGAAACCCAGTACTTC,CSVAGRTGGCETQYF
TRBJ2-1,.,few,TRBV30,TGTGCCCGGAAGGACGGGAGTGGTCCTGAGCAGTTCTTC,CARKDGSGPEQFF
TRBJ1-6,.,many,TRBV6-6,TGTGCCAGCAAGAGCTCCTATAATTCACCCCTCCACTTT,CASKSSYNSPLHF
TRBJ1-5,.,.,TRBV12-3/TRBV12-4,TGTGCCAGCAGTTTTCGGCCGAGCAATGAGCCCCAGCATTTT,CASSFRPSNEPQHF
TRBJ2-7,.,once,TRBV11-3,TGTGCCAGCAGCCTGATTAGTGGGAGACACTACAATGAGCAGTACTTC,CASSLISGRHYNEQYF
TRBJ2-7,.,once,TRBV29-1,TGCAGCCTTGAAGATCCAGGAGGGAACTCCTACGAGCAATACTTC,CSLEDPGGNSYEQYF
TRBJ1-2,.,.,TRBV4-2,TGTGCCAGCAGCCACTTGGACGGCAACATTGGCTACACCTTC,CASSHLDGNIGYTF
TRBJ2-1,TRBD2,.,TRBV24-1,TGTGCCACCTGTGATTCTGGGACTAGCGGCTTTAATGAGCAGTTCTTC,CATCDSGTSGFNEQFF
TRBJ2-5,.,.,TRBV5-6,TGTGCCAGCATCTTGTCTGGCGGCCCAATCCAGGAGACCCAGTACTTC,CASILSGGPIQETQYF
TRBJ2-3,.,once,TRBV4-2,TGTGCAAGCGCGAGCGGGCTCCTCAACACAGATACGCAGTATTTT,CASASGLLNTDTQYF